The rows below give T cell receptor beta chains drawn from one sample of a study of blood T cell repertoires in COVID-19. Generated by immunoSEQ multiplex PCR, the TCRdb table keeps only in-frame clones and is missing some. The table records around 400,000 clones, 80% to 90% of them present only once. Sequencing input: peripheral blood. All receptors come from a man aged 40-55 years with acute or convalescent COVID-19. CDR3s include the opening cysteine and the closing phenylalanine or tryptophan. A D gene is named only where the DNA matches it firmly. Clone size is not always given. Where it is, it says once, few, many or a class for expanded clones.

>NA|TRBJ2-7|TRBD1|TRBV9
CASSVGAGAGGYEQYF
TGTGCCAGCAGCGTAGGGGCTGGGGCAGGGGGATACGAGCAGTACTTC
>NA|TRBJ2-7|TRBD2|TRBV7-9
CASSLAGVGEGEQYF
TGTGCCAGCAGCTTAGCCGGGGTCGGGGAGGGCGAGCAGTACTTC
>many|TRBJ2-1|TRBD2|TRBV7-3
CASSSLAGGRNNEQFF
TGTGCCAGCAGCTCGTTAGCGGGGGGACGGAATAATGAGCAGTTCTTC
>NA|TRBJ2-5|TRBD2|TRBV3-1/TRBV3-2
CASSRPGGRASQETQYF
TGTGCCAGCAGCCGCCCCGGCGGGAGGGCCTCCCAAGAGACCCAGTACTTC
>NA|TRBJ1-3|TRBD1|TRBV28
CASSFSRGVDTIYF
TGTGCCAGCAGTTTCAGCAGGGGGGTGGACACCATATATTTT
>NA|TRBJ2-5|NA|TRBV5-4
CASNYRGLEETQYF
TGTGCCAGCAACTACCGGGGTCTAGAAGAGACCCAGTACTTC
>few|TRBJ2-3|TRBD2|TRBV4-3
CASSQGSGGASDTQYF
TGCGCCAGCAGCCAAGGGAGCGGGGGGGCCTCAGATACGCAGTATTTT
>NA|TRBJ2-5|TRBD2|TRBV4-1
CASSQGGSPETQYF
TGCGCCAGCAGCCAAGGCGGGAGCCCGGAGACCCAGTACTTC
>few|TRBJ1-1|TRBD1|TRBV18
CASSQSAITGGWNTEAFF
TGTGCCAGCTCACAATCAGCTATCACAGGGGGATGGAACACTGAAGCTTTCTTT
>NA|TRBJ1-5|TRBD1|TRBV15
CATSGGGTGLNQPQHF
TGTGCCACCAGCGGTGGGGGGACAGGCCTTAATCAGCCCCAGCATTTT
>NA|TRBJ1-2|NA|TRBV16
CASSPRLVVRHADYGYTF
TGTGCCAGCAGCCCGAGGCTGGTCGTGCGTCACGCAGACTATGGCTACACCTTC
>NA|TRBJ1-6|NA|TRBV5-1
CASSLGAGRDSPLHF
TGCGCCAGCAGCTTGGGAGCAGGGAGGGATTCACCCCTCCACTTT
>NA|TRBJ2-3|NA|TRBV27
CASHTRDSTDTQYF
TGTGCCAGCCATACCCGGGATAGCACAGATACGCAGTATTTT
>NA|TRBJ2-3|NA|TRBV11-2
CASSLDIRGASTDTQYF
TGTGCCAGCAGCTTAGATATTCGGGGGGCAAGCACAGATACGCAGTATTTT
>once|TRBJ1-2|NA|TRBV5-1
CASSLGQANYGYTF
TGCGCCAGCAGCTTGGGACAGGCTAACTATGGCTACACCTTC
>NA|TRBJ1-2|NA|TRBV24-1
CATSDFGGTSGYTF
TGTGCCACCAGTGATTTCGGAGGGACGAGTGGCTACACCTTC
>few|TRBJ2-2|TRBD2|TRBV5-1
CASSLAGTTGELFF
TGCGCCAGCAGTCTAGCGGGAACCACCGGGGAGCTGTTTTTT
>NA|TRBJ2-1|NA|TRBV19
CASTAYNEQFF
TGTGCCAGCACAGCTTACAATGAGCAGTTCTTC
>once|TRBJ2-5|NA|TRBV6-2/TRBV6-3
CASSYRGGRETQYF
TGTGCCAGCAGTTATAGGGGGGGGAGGGAGACCCAGTACTTC
>NA|TRBJ1-5|NA|TRBV28
CATRSPNQPQHF
TGTGCCACCCGGAGTCCAAATCAGCCCCAGCATTTT
>few|TRBJ1-5|TRBD1|TRBV28
CASSLFYSWTGRDSNQPQHF
TGTGCCAGCAGTTTATTTTATTCCTGGACAGGGCGAGATAGCAATCAGCCCCAGCATTTT
>NA|TRBJ1-1|NA|TRBV21-1
CASSKTVRDRGLEGGNTEAFF
TGTGCCAGCAGCAAAACGGTACGGGACAGGGGGCTGGAAGGTGGGAACACTGAAGCTTTCTTT
>NA|TRBJ2-7|TRBD1|TRBV7-3
CASSDRDRGSYEQYF
TGTGCCAGCAGCGACCGGGACAGGGGGTCCTACGAGCAGTACTTC
>NA|TRBJ2-3|TRBD1|TRBV9
CASSVLGTGATDTQYF
TGTGCCAGCAGCGTGTTAGGGACAGGGGCCACAGATACGCAGTATTTT
>NA|TRBJ1-1|TRBD1|TRBV19
CASSQGANTEAFF
TGTGCCAGTAGTCAGGGGGCCAACACTGAAGCTTTCTTT
>NA|TRBJ1-6|NA|TRBV21-1
CASFRRDRIKNSPLHF
TGTGCCAGCTTTCGCCGGGACAGAATTAAAAATTCACCCCTCCACTTT
>NA|TRBJ2-1|TRBD1|TRBV9
CASSEGAMSHNEQFF
TGTGCCAGCTCCGAGGGGGCAATGTCCCACAATGAGCAGTTCTTC